This TCR beta chain is drawn from a study of blood T cell repertoires in COVID-19. Allocation to cohorts depended on clinical history reported by the participants. V was pared by 5 bases and J by 5 bases, with 6 bases of the junction left unmatched. The germline V gene encodes CDR1 SGHNT and CDR2 YYREEE (reference sequence). This CDR3 has 15 residues. The method was immunoSEQ multiplex PCR; TCRdb's version includes in-frame clones alone and lacks a portion of them. The profile shows about 160,000 clones, over 75% of them singletons. Source material: PBMCs or T cells enriched from blood (not recorded which). This clonotype was obtained from a man in his forties or fifties who had recovered from COVID-19. The chain is built from TRBV5-4 and TRBJ2-5, with TRBD2 matching 13 bases. This chain's CDR3 is CASSFRTSGGETQYF. For the CDR3, the DNA is TGTGCCAGCAGTTTCCGGACTAGCGGGGGCGAGACCCAGTACTTC.